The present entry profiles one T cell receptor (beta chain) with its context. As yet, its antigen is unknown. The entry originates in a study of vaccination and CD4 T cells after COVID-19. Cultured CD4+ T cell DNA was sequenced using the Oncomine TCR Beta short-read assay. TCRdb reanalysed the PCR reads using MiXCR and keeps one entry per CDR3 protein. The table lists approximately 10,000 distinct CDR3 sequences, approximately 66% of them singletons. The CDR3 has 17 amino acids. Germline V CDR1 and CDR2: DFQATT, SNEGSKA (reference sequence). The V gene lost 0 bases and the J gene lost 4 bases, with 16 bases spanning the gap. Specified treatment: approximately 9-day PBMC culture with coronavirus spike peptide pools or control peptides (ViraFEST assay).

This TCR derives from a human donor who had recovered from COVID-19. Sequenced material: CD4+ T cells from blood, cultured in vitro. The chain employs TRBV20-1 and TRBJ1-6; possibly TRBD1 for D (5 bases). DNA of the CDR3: TGCAGTGCTAGAGAGTTGGGCAGGGAACTGTATAATTCACCCCTCCACTTT. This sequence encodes CSARELGRELYNSPLHF.